This TCR beta chain stems from a study of somatic mutations in cytotoxic T cells in rheumatoid arthritis. Study in general: There were some V beta antibody-stained T-cell populations flow-sorted at nearly 100% purity, and these included V beta1+ cells sequenced for TCRB. Study-level points and caveats: Over 20% of CD8+ cells belonged to the largest CD8+ clone in about an eighth of the roughly 60 patients.

Some clones are missing from TCRdb's copy, which holds only in-frame ones; the method was immunoSEQ multiplex PCR. The sample comprises fewer than 9,500 clones, about three quarters of which are singletons, and 36% rests with the top ten. As for this clone: The antigen is unknown.

This CDR3 has 12 residues. With 9 bases clipped from V and 8 bases from J, the junction kept 8 bases outside the gene matches. CDR1 and CDR2 (germline): MGHRA, YSYEKL. The chain employs TRBV4-1 and TRBJ1-2; 8 positions agree with TRBD1. Sequenced sample: CD8+ T cells sorted from blood. The receptor was derived from an adult with rheumatoid arthritis. This chain's CDR3 is CASGQGIRGYTF. Here the CDR3 DNA reads TGCGCCAGTGGACAGGGAATAAGGGGCTACACCTTC.